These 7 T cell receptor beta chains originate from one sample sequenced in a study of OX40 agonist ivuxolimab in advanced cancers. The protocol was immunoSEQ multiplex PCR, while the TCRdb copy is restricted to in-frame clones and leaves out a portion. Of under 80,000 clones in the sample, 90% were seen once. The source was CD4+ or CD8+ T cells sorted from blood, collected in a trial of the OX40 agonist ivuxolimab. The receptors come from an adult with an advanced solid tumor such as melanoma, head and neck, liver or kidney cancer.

The CDR3 reads CATKTGTNPYEQYF. DNA of the CDR3: TGTGCCACTAAGACCGGGACAAACCCCTACGAGCAGTACTTC. The gene calls are TRBV19 and TRBJ2-7; weak D call: TRBD1 (6 bases). This CDR3 has 14 amino acids. Germline loops: CDR1 LNHDA, CDR2 SQIVND (reference sequence). The V end was cut by 10 bases, the J end by 2 bases, with 18 bases between.

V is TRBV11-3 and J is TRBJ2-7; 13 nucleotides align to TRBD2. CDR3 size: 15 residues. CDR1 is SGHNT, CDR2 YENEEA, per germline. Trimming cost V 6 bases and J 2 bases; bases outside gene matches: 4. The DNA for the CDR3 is TGTGCCAGCAGTCCGACTAGCGGGGGGACCTACGAGCAGTACTTC. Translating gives CASSPTSGGTYEQYF. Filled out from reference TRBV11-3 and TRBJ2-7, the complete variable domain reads EAGVVQSPRYKIIEKKQPVAFWCNPISGHNTLYWYLQNLGQGPELLIRYENEEAVDDSQLPKDRFSAERLKGVDSTLKIQPAELGDSAVYLCASSPTSGGTYEQYFGPGTRLTVT.

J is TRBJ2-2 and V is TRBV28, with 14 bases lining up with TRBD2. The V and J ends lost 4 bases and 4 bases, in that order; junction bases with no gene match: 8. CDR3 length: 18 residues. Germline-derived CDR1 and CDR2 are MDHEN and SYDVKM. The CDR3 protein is CASSSGLAGEVGTGELFF. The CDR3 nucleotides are TGTGCCAGCAGTTCGGGACTAGCGGGAGAGGTGGGCACCGGGGAGCTGTTTTTT. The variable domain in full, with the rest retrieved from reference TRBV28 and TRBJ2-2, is DVKVTQSSRYLVKRTGEKVFLECVQDMDHENMFWYRQDPGLGLRLIYFSYDVKMKEKGDIPEGYSVSREKKERFSLILESASTNQTSMYLCASSSGLAGEVGTGELFFGEGSRLTVL.

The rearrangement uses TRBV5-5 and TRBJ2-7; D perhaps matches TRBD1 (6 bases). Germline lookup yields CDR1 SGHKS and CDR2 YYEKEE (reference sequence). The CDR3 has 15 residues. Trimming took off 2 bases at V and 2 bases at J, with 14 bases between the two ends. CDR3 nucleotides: TGTGCCAGCAGCTTATTATCAGGGACAACCTACGAGCAGTACTTC. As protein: CASSLLSGTTYEQYF.

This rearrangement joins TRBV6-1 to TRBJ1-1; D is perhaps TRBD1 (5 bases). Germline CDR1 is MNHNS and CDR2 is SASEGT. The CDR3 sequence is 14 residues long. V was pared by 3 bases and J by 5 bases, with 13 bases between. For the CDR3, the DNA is TGTGCCAGCAGTGAGGTCCAGGGAGGGACTGAAGCTTTCTTT. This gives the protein CASSEVQGGTEAFF.

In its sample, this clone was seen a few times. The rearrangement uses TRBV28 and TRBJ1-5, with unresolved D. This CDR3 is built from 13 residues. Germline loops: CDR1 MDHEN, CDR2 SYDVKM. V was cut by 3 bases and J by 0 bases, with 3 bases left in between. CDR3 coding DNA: TGTGCCAGCAGTTTTGTTAGCAATCAGCCCCAGCATTTT. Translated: CASSFVSNQPQHF. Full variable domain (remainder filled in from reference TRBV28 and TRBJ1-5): DVKVTQSSRYLVKRTGEKVFLECVQDMDHENMFWYRQDPGLGLRLIYFSYDVKMKEKGDIPEGYSVSREKKERFSLILESASTNQTSMYLCASSFVSNQPQHFGDGTRLSIL.

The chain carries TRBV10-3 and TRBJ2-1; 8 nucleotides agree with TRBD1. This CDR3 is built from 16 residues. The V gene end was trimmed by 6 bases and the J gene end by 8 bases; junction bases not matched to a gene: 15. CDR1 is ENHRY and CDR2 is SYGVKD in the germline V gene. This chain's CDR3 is CAIRGGDRGEADEQFF. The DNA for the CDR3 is TGTGCCATCAGGGGCGGAGACAGGGGCGAAGCGGATGAGCAGTTCTTC.